This TCR beta chain originates from a study of T cells in tuberculosis. Germline CDR1 and CDR2: SQVTM and ANQGSEA. The germline V and J ends were trimmed by 3 bases and 5 bases, with 17 bases remaining between them. CDR3 size: 14 residues. Sequencing was performed with immunoSEQ multiplex PCR; in TCRdb, only in-frame clones are kept and a portion is missing. The sample contains tens of thousands of clones, roughly nine tenths of which appear only once. This receptor was taken from a donor between 10 and 35 years old with latent tuberculosis or without tuberculosis infection. This chain links TRBV29-1 with TRBJ2-7; weak D call: TRBD1 (5 bases). The sequencing input was PBMCs. CDR3 loop: CSVDETGYLDEQYF. CDR3 in DNA: TGCAGCGTTGATGAAACAGGTTATCTGGACGAGCAGTACTTC.